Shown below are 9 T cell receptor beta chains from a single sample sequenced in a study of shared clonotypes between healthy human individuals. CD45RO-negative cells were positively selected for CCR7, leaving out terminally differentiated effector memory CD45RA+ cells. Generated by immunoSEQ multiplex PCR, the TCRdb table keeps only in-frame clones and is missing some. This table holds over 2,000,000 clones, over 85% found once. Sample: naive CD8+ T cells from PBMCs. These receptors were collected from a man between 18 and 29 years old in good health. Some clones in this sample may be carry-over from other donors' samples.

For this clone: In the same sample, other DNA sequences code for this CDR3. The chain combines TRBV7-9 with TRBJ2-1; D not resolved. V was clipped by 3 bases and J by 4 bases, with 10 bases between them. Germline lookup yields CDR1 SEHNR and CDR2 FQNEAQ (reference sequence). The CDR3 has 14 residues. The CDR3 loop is CASSLGGIYNEQFF. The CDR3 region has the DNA TGTGCCAGCAGCTTGGGTGGAATATACAATGAGCAGTTCTTC.

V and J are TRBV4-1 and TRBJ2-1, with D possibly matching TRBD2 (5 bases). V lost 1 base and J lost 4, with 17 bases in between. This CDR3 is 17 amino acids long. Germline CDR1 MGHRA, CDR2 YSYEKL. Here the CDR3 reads CASSQGYGRRLYNEQFF. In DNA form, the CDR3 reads TGCGCCAGCAGCCAAGGGTATGGCCGAAGACTATACAATGAGCAGTTCTTC.

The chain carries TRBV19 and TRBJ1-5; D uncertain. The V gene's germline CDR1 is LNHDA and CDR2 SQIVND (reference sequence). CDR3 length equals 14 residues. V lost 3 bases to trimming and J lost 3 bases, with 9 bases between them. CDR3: CASSMGSFNQPQHF. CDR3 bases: TGTGCCAGTAGTATGGGATCTTTCAATCAGCCCCAGCATTTT.

The CDR3 DNA sequence: TGTGCCAGCAGCGGCCGGGGGGTAGATACGCAGTATTTT. It yields the protein CASSGRGVDTQYF. V is TRBV7-9 and J is TRBJ2-3; 7 positions agree with TRBD2. CDR3 length: 13 residues. Looked up from germline, CDR1 is SEHNR and CDR2 is FQNEAQ (reference sequence). With V trimmed by 5 bases and J by 5 bases, 4 bases remained unmatched.

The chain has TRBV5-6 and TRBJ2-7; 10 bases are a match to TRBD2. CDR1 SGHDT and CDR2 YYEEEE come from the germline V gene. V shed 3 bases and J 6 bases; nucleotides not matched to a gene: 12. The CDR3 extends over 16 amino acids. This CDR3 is CASSWSSSGRMAEQYF. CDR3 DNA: TGTGCCAGCAGCTGGTCATCTAGCGGGAGAATGGCCGAGCAGTACTTC.

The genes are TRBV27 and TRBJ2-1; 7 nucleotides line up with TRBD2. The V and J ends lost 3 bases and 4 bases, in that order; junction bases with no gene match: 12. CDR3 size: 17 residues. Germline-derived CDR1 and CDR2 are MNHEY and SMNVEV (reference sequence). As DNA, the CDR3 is TGTGCCAGCAGTTTCGGTACGGGGCTAGCGGTTTACAATGAGCAGTTCTTC. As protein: CASSFGTGLAVYNEQFF.

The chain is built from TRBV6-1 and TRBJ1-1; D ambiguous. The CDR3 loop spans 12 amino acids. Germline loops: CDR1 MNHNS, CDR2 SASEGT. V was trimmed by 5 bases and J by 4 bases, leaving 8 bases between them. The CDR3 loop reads CASSWWGTEAFF. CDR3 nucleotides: TGTGCCAGCAGTTGGTGGGGCACTGAAGCTTTCTTT.

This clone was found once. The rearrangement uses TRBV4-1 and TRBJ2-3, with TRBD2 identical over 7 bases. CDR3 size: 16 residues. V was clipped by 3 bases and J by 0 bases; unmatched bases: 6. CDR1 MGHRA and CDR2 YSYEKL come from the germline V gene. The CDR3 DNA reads TGCGCCAGCAGCCATCCGACAGCGGGGAGCACAGATACGCAGTATTTT. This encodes CASSHPTAGSTDTQYF.

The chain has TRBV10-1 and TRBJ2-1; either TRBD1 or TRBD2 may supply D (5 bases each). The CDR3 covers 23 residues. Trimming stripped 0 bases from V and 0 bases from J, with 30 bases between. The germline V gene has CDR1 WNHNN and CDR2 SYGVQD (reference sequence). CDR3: CASSESGARHGAGGLSSYNEQFF. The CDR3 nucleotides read TGCGCCAGCAGTGAGTCTGGAGCCCGCCACGGGGCTGGCGGACTTAGCTCCTACAATGAGCAGTTCTTC.